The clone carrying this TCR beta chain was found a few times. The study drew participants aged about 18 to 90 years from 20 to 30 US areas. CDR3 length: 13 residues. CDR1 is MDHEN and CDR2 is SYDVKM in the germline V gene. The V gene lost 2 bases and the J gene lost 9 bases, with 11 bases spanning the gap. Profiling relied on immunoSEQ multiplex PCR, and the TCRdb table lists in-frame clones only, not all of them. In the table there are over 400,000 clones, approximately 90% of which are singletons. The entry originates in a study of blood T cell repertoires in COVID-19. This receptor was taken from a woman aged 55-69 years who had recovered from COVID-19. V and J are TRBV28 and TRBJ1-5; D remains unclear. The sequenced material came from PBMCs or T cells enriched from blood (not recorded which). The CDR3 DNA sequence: TGTGCCAGCAGTTTAGAGATTAATAGGCCCCAGCATTTT. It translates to CASSLEINRPQHF.